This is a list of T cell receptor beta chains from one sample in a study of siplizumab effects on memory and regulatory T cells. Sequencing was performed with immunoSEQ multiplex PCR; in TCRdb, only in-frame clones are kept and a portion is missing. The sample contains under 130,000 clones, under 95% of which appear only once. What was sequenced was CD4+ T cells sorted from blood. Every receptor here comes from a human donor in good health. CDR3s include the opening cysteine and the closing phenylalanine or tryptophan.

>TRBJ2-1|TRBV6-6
CASSYSRGGLGNEQFF
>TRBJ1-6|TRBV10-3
CAISEGSSYNSPLHF
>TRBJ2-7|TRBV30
CAWSAGGLVPYEQYF
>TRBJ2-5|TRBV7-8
CASSSRLAGQETQYF
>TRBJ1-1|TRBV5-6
CASSLGRPLSTEAFF
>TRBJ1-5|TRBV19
CASTSGTVNQPQHF
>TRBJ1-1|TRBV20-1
CSARQTGAAFF
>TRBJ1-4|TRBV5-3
CARRTGPRVGEKLFF
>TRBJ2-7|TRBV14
CASRDRGGSEQYF
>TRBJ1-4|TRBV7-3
CASSATGFAEKLFF
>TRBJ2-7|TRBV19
CASSISLGHGRDEQYF
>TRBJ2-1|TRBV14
CASSHPSGRVGNEQFF
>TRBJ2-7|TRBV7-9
CASSLDAAVGEQYF
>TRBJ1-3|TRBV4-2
CASSSTGGRENTIYF
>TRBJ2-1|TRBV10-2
CASSDFRDVLYNEQFF
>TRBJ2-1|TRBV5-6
CASSLPLGTLGDEQFF
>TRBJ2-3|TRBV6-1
CASSLAGATQYF
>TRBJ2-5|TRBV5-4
CASSEPSGGQETQYF
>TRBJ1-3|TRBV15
CATSRDSAGLVSGNTIYF
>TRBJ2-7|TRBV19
CASSIRGRGGEQYF